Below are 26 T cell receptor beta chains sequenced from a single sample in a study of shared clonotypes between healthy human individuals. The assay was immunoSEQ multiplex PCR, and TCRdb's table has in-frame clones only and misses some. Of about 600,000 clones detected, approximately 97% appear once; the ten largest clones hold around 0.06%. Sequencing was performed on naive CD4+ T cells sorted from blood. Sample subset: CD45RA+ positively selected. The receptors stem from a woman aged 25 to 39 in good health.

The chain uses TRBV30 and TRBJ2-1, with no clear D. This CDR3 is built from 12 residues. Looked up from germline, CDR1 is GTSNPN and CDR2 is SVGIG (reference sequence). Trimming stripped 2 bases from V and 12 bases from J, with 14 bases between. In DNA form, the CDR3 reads TGTGCCTGGAGTCCCGCCCGACCTAGGCAGTTCTTC. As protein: CAWSPARPRQFF.

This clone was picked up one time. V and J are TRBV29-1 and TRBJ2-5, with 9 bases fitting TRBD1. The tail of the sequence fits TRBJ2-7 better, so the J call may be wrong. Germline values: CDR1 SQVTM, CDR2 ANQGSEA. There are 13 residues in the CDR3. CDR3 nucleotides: TGCAGCGTCGGACAGGGGCTATCCTACGAGCAGTACTTC. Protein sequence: CSVGQGLSYEQYF.

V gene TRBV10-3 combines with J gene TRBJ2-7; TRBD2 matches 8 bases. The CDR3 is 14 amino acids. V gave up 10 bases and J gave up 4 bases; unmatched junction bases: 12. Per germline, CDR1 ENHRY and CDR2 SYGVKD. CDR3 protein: CATSGERELYEQYF. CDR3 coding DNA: TGTGCCACCTCCGGGGAGCGGGAGTTGTACGAGCAGTACTTC.

The DNA for the CDR3 is TGTGCCAGCAGCCCACTAGCGGGAGGATCTTCTAGCGTCTACGAGCAGTACTTC. Protein product: CASSPLAGGSSSVYEQYF. The chain uses TRBV2 and TRBJ2-7, with TRBD2 matching 12 bases. V shed 6 bases, J shed 3 bases, and the junction held 15 bases outside the gene matches. Germline CDR1 reads SNHLY; CDR2 reads FYNNEI. This CDR3 region has 18 residues.

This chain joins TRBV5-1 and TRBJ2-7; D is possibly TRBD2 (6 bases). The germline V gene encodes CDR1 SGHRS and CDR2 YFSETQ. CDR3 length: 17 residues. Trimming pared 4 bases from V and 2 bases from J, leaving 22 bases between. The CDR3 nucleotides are TGCGCCAGCAGCGCGGGAAATACTAACCGCGCACCCTACGAGCAGTACTTC. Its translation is CASSAGNTNRAPYEQYF.

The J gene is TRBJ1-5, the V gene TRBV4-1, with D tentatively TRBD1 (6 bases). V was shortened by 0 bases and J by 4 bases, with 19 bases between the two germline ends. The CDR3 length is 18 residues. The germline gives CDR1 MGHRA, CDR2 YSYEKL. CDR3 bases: TGCGCCAGCAGCCAAGATCGGTTGTCGGACAGAAGTAATCAGCCCCAGCATTTT. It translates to CASSQDRLSDRSNQPQHF.

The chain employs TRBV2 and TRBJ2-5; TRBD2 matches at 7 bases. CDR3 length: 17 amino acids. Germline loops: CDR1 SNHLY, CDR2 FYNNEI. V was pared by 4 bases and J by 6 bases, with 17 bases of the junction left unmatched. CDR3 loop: CASSGGASAGVIKTQYF. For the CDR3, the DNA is TGTGCCAGCAGTGGAGGGGCTTCGGCGGGAGTAATAAAGACCCAGTACTTC.

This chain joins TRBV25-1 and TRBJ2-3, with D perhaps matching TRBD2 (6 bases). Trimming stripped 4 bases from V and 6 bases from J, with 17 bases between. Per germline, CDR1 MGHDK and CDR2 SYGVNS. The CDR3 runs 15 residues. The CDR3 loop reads CASSVASDSSDTQYF. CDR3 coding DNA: TGTGCCAGCAGTGTGGCTAGCGATAGTTCCGATACGCAGTATTTT.

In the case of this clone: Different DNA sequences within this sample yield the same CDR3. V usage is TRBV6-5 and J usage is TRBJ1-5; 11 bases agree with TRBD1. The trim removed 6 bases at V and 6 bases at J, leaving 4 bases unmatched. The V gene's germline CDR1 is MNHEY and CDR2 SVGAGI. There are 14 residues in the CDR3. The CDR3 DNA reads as TGTGCCAGCAGCCCGGACAGGGGGCTTCAGCCCCAGCATTTT. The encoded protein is CASSPDRGLQPQHF.

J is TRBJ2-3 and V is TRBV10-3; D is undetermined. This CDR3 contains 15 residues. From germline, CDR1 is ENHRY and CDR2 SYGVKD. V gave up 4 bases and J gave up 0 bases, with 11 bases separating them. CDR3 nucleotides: TGTGCCATCAGTGGAAGCCCTTCTAGCACAGATACGCAGTATTTT. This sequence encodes CAISGSPSSTDTQYF.

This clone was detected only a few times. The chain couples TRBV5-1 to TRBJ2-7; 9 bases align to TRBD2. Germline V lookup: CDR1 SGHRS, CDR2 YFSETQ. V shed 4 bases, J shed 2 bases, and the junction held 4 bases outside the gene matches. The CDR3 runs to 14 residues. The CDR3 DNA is TGCGCCAGCAGCGGGCTAGCGGGGACCTACGAGCAGTACTTC. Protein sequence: CASSGLAGTYEQYF. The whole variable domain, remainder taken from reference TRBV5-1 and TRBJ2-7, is KAGVTQTPRYLIKTRGQQVTLSCSPISGHRSVSWYQQTPGQGLQFLFEYFSETQRNKGNFPGRFSGRQFSNSRSEMNVSTLELGDSALYLCASSGLAGTYEQYFGPGTRLTVT.

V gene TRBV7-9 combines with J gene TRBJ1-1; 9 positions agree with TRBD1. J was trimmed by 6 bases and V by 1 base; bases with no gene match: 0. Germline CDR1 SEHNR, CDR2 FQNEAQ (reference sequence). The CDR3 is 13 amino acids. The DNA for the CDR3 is TGTGCCAGCAGCTTAGGGGACAGGGCTGAAGCTTTCTTT. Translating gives CASSLGDRAEAFF.

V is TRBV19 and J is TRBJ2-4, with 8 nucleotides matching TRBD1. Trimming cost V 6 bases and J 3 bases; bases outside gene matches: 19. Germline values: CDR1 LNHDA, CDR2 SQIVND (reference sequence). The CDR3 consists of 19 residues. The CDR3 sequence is CASSIKTGEFSIGKNIQYF. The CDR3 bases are TGTGCCAGTAGCATAAAGACAGGGGAGTTCTCCATAGGCAAAAACATTCAGTACTTC.

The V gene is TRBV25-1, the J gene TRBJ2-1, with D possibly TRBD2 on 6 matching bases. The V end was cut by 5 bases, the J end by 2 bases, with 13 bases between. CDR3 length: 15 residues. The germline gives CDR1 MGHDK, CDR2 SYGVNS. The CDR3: CASSPVSGAYNEQFF. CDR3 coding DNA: TGTGCCAGCAGTCCTGTGTCGGGAGCCTACAATGAGCAGTTCTTC.

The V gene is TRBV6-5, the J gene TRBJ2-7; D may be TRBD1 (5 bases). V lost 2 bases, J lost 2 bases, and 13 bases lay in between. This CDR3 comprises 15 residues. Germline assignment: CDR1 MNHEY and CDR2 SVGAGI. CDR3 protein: CASSYINDRAYEQYF. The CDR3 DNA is TGTGCCAGCAGTTACATTAACGACAGAGCCTACGAGCAGTACTTC.

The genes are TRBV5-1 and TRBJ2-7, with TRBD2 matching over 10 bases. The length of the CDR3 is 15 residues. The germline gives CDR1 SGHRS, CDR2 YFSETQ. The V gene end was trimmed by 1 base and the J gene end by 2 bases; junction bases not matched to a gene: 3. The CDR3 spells CASSLTSGITYEQYF. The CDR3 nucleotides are TGCGCCAGCAGCTTGACTAGCGGGATTACCTACGAGCAGTACTTC.

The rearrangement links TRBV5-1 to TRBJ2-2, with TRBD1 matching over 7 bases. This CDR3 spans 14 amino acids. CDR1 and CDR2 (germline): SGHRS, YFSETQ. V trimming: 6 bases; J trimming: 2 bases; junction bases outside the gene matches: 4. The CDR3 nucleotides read TGCGCCAGCAACCGGGACAGAAACACCGGGGAGCTGTTTTTT. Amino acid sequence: CASNRDRNTGELFF.

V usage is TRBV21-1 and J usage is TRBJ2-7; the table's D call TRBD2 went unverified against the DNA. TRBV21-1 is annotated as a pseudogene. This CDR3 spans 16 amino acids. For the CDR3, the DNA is TGTGCCAGCAACCTCTTAAGTGCGGGGAGCTCCTACGAGCAGTACTTC. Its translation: CASNLLSAGSSYEQYF.

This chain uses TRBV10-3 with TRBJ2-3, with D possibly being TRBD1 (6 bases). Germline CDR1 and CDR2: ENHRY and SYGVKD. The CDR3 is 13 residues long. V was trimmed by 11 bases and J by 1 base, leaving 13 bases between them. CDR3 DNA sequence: TGTGCCCTAAATAGACAGGGCACAGATACGCAGTATTTT. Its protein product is CALNRQGTDTQYF.

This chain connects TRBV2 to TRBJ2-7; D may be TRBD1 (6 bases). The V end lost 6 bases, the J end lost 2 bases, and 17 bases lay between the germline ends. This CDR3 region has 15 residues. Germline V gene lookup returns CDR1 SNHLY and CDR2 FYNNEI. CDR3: CASRAQGPTTYEQYF. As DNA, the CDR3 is TGTGCCAGCAGGGCACAGGGCCCTACCACCTACGAGCAGTACTTC. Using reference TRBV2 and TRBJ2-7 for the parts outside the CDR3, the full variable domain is EPEVTQTPSHQVTQMGQEVILRCVPISNHLYFYWYRQILGQKVEFLVSFYNNEISEKSEIFDDQFSVERPDGSNFTLKIRSTKLEDSAMYFCASRAQGPTTYEQYFGPGTRLTVT.

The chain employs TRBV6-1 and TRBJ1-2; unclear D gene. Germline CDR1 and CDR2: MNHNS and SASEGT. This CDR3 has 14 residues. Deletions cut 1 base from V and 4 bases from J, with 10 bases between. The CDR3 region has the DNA TGTGCCAGCAGTGAAGGTCCAGAGGGCTATGGCTACACCTTC. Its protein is CASSEGPEGYGYTF.

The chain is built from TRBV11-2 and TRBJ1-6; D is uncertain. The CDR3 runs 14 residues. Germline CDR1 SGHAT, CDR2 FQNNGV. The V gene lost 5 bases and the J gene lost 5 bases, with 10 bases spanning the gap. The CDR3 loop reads CASSPRANNSPLHF. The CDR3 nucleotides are TGTGCCAGCAGCCCCCGGGCTAATAATTCACCCCTCCACTTT.

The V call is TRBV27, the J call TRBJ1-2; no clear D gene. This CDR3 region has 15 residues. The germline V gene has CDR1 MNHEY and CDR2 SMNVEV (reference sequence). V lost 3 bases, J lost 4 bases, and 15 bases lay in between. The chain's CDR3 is CASSFGGRRFYGYTF. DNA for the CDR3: TGTGCCAGCAGTTTTGGCGGCAGGCGCTTCTATGGCTACACCTTC.

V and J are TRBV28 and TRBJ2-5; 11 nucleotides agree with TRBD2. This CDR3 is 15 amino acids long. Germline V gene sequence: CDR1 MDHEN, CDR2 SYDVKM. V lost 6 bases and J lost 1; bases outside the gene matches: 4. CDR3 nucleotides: TGTGCCAGCAGCTCCCTAGCGGGAGGCCAAGAGACCCAGTACTTC. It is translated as CASSSLAGGQETQYF.

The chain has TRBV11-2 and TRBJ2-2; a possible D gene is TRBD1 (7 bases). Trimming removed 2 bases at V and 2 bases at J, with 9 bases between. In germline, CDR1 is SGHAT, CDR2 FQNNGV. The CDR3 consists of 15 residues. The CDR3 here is CASSLQGGNTGELFF. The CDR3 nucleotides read TGTGCCAGCAGCTTACAGGGGGGCAACACCGGGGAGCTGTTTTTT.

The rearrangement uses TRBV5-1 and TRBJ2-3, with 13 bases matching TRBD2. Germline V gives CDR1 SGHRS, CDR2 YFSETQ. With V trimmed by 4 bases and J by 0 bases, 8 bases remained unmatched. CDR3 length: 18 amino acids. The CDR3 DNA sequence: TGCGCCAGCAGCGGACTCTCGACTAGCGGGGGGAGCACAGATACGCAGTATTTT. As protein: CASSGLSTSGGSTDTQYF.